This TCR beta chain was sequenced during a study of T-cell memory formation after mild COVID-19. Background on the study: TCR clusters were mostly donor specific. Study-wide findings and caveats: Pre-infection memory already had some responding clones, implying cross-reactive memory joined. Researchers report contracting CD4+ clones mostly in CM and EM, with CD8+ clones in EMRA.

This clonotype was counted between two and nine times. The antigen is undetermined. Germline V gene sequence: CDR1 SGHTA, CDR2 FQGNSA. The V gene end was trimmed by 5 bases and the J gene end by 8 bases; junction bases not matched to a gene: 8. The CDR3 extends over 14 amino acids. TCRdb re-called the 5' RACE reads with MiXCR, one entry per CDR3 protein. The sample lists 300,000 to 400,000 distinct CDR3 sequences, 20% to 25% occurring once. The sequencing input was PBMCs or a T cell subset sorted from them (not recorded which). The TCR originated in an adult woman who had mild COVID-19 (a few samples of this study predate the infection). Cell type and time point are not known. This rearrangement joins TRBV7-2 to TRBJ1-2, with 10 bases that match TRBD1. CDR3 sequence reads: CASSAPGTGEGYTF. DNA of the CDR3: TGTGCCAGCAGCGCCCCCGGGACAGGGGAAGGCTACACCTTC.